One sample yielded the 5 T cell receptor beta chains listed below, sequenced in a study of CD8 T cells in ankylosing spondylitis. A single record per CDR3 protein comes from TCRdb applying MiXCR to the 5' RACE reads. The table has approximately 180,000 distinct CDR3 sequences, 15% to 20% seen once. The sequenced sample consisted of blood, either unsorted or a sorted T cell fraction (not recorded which). These receptors came from a male donor between 5 and 29 years old with ankylosing spondylitis or in good health (not recorded which).

This clonotype occurred many times. The CDR3 nucleotides are TGTGCCAGCAGCCCGGGACCTGCACCCCCCCACAATGAGCAGTTCTTC. Protein product: CASSPGPAPPHNEQFF. The chain joins TRBV9 to TRBJ2-1; D could derive from TRBD1 or TRBD2 (5 bases each). Trimming stripped 4 bases from V and 5 bases from J, with 19 bases between. Germline CDR1 is SGDLS and CDR2 is YYNGEE. The CDR3 totals 16 residues.

This clonotype was recorded once. The gene calls are TRBV30 and TRBJ2-1; 11 nucleotides agree with TRBD2. J was trimmed by 6 bases and V by 8 bases; bases with no gene match: 6. Per germline, CDR1 GTSNPN and CDR2 SVGIG (reference sequence). This CDR3 comprises 13 residues. The chain's CDR3 is CAQGLADINEQFF. Written as DNA, the CDR3 is TGTGCCCAGGGACTAGCGGATATCAATGAGCAGTTCTTC. Filled out from reference TRBV30 and TRBJ2-1, the complete variable domain reads SQTIHQWPATLVQPVGSPLSLECTVEGTSNPNLYWYRQAAGRGLQLLFYSVGIGQISSEVPQNLSASRPQDRQFILSSKKLLLSDSGFYLCAQGLADINEQFFGPGTRLTVL.

This chain links TRBV29-1 with TRBJ2-1; no reliable D call. This CDR3 spans 13 amino acids. Germline assignment: CDR1 SQVTM and CDR2 ANQGSEA. V was trimmed by 4 bases and J by 6 bases, leaving 13 bases between them. The DNA of the CDR3 is TGCAGCGTTGCCCGTCCCCTCTCCAATGAGCAGTTCTTC. Translating gives CSVARPLSNEQFF.

This clonotype was counted ten times or more. This chain links TRBV12-3 or TRBV12-4 with TRBJ1-3; TRBD1 might be the D (5 bases). V lost 4 bases to trimming and J lost 9 bases, with 10 bases between them. The CDR3 consists of 12 residues. This CDR3 reads CASSSAGPTIYF. The CDR3 bases are TGTGCCAGCAGTTCTGCGGGGCCCACCATATATTTT.

This clonotype was counted between two and nine times. The chain recombines TRBV29-1 with TRBJ2-7; D possibly corresponds to TRBD1 (6 bases). Germline V gene sequence: CDR1 SQVTM, CDR2 ANQGSEA. Trimming left V 5 bases short and J 2 bases short, with 16 bases between. The CDR3 is 14 residues long. DNA for the CDR3: TGCAGCGTTCGGCCCCGGGACAAAACCTACGAGCAGTACTTC. It is translated as CSVRPRDKTYEQYF.